The source of this T cell receptor beta chain is a study of CD8+CD57+ T cells in acquired aplastic anemia. This CDR3 is built from 18 residues. CDR1 is LNHNV and CDR2 is YYDKDF in the germline V gene (reference sequence). V lost 1 base and J lost 0; bases outside the gene matches: 4. Patients sequenced had flow cytometry evidence of CD8+CD57+ cell expansion. TCR beta VDJ and CDR3 profiling used genomic DNA as template. Using its own MiXCR run on the reads, TCRdb lists one record per CDR3 protein. The sample lists hundreds of thousands of distinct CDR3 sequences; more than 25% were seen once. Sequenced: sorted CD4+, CD8+, or CD8+CD57+ T cells (not recorded which) from PBMCs. The chain recombines TRBV15 with TRBJ2-3; TRBD2 matches 13 bases. This TCR was sampled from a human donor with aplastic anemia. The CDR3 protein is CATSRGGLAGTSTDTQYF. The DNA of the CDR3 is TGTGCCACCAGCAGAGGGGGACTAGCGGGAACAAGCACAGATACGCAGTATTTT.